These 6 T cell receptor beta chains originate from one sample sequenced in a study of OX40 agonist ivuxolimab in advanced cancers. Using immunoSEQ multiplex PCR, the repertoire was profiled, and TCRdb retains in-frame clones only, with some absent. In the table there are about 94,000 clones, roughly 91% of which are singletons. This specimen consisted of CD4+ or CD8+ T cells sorted from blood, obtained in a trial of the OX40 agonist ivuxolimab. These receptors were collected from an adult with an advanced solid tumor such as melanoma, head and neck, liver or kidney cancer.

This sequence joins TRBV19 and TRBJ2-5, with 7 nucleotides matching TRBD2. CDR1 is LNHDA, CDR2 SQIVND, per germline (reference sequence). With V trimmed by 6 bases and J by 4 bases, 14 bases remained unmatched. The CDR3 runs 16 residues. The CDR3 nucleotides read TGTGCCAGTAGCATTACTGGGGGAGGCGGGGGAGAGACCCAGTACTTC. Protein sequence: CASSITGGGGGETQYF.

This chain connects TRBV10-3 to TRBJ1-2, with D perhaps TRBD1 (6 bases). CDR3 length: 15 amino acids. V was clipped by 8 bases and J by 6 bases, with 22 bases between them. CDR1 is ENHRY, CDR2 SYGVKD, per germline. In DNA, the CDR3 is TGTGCCATCGGCCCTTTACAGGGAACGGCGAATGGCTACACCTTC. It translates to CAIGPLQGTANGYTF.

This chain connects TRBV4-2 to TRBJ2-5; D is unclear. CDR1 and CDR2 from the germline V gene are LGHNA and YNFKEQ. There are 14 residues in the CDR3. Trimming cost V 4 bases and J 5 bases, with 14 bases left between them. CDR3 in amino acids: CASSPGPGRETQYF. The DNA of the CDR3 is TGTGCCAGCAGCCCCGGGCCCGGCCGGGAGACCCAGTACTTC.

This clone was observed a single time. This chain connects TRBV25-1 to TRBJ2-2; no reliable D call. In germline, CDR1 is MGHDK, CDR2 SYGVNS. The CDR3 sequence is 13 residues long. Trimming took 4 bases from V and 5 from J, leaving 8 bases between them. CDR3 nucleotide sequence: TGTGCCAGCAGTGCTGCACTAACCGGGGAGCTGTTTTTT. Its translation is CASSAALTGELFF.

The chain couples TRBV27 to TRBJ2-7, with a weak D call TRBD1 (6 bases). The CDR3 loop spans 15 amino acids. V was pared by 3 bases and J by 3 bases, with 15 bases between. Germline CDR1 reads MNHEY; CDR2 reads SMNVEV (reference sequence). The CDR3 DNA sequence: TGTGCCAGCAGTTTCCAGACAGGACCCCTCTACGAGCAGTACTTC. Translated: CASSFQTGPLYEQYF.

V is TRBV10-3 and J is TRBJ1-2; TRBD1 matches at 9 bases. CDR3 length: 16 residues. Trimming took 0 bases from V and 2 from J; bases not matched to a gene: 4. CDR1 and CDR2 from the germline V gene are ENHRY and SYGVKD. CDR3 residues: CAISESPGQGNYGYTF. Written as DNA, the CDR3 is TGTGCCATCAGTGAGTCCCCGGGACAGGGAAACTATGGCTACACCTTC.